This TCR beta chain was recovered during a study of breast tumors, draining lymph nodes, adjacent tissues. Findings and caveats of the study: Tumor and nontumor repertoires were significantly more similar in luminal-like than in basal-like breast cancer. Findings are consistent with lymph node origin and intratumoral expansion of most tumor T cells. Compared with lymph nodes, tumors were less diverse; compared with nontumor tissue, more. The lymph node origin of tumor T cells was framed as consistent with a hypothesis, not demonstrated.

With V trimmed by 4 bases and J by 2 bases, 5 bases remained unmatched. The CDR3 covers 14 residues. CDR1 and CDR2 (germline): SNHLY, FYNNEI. Axillary draining lymph nodes of breast cancer patients supplied the node samples. In the case of this clonotype: Its antigen remains unidentified.

One entry per CDR3 protein results from TCRdb running MiXCR on the multiplex PCR reads. The sample gives about 80,000 distinct CDR3 sequences, roughly a fifth of which show up once; 2% to 2.5% is in the top ten. The sequenced sample consisted of axillary lymph node tissue. The clonotype was recovered from a female donor with breast cancer. Some clones in this sample may be carry-over from other donors' samples. V and J are TRBV2 and TRBJ2-7; 7 nucleotides line up with TRBD2. The CDR3 region is CASSALAVTYEQYF. CDR3 DNA: TGTGCCAGCAGTGCCCTAGCGGTAACCTACGAGCAGTACTTC.